These T cell receptor beta chains were read from a single sample in a study of human T cells and chemical hapten exposure. Each CDR3 protein is one row after TCRdb ran MiXCR on the RACE reads. Of around 56,000 distinct CDR3 sequences in the sample, 9.5% to 10% were seen once. The sequenced sample was whole blood, obtained in connection with sensitization to the hapten diphenylcyclopropenone (DPC). These receptor sequences come from a man aged 35 to 55 with alopecia areata. Some clones in this sample may be carry-over from other donors' samples. Each CDR3 is given with its conserved first and last residue. The D gene is left open where the match is weak. Only part of the rows carry a size: once, few, many, or a class if the clone is expanded.

v_gene: TRBV18; d_gene: NA; abundance: many; j_gene: TRBJ1-5; CDR3aa: CASSPDSGTRNQPQHF; CDR3nt: TGTGCCAGCTCACCAGATTCAGGGACTCGCAATCAGCCCCAGCATTTT
v_gene: TRBV7-8; d_gene: NA; abundance: many; j_gene: TRBJ2-5; CDR3aa: CASSLMRETQYF; CDR3nt: TGTGCCAGCAGCTTAATGCGAGAGACCCAGTACTTC
v_gene: TRBV28; d_gene: NA; abundance: NA; j_gene: TRBJ2-7; CDR3aa: CASSALYYEQYF; CDR3nt: TGTGCCAGCAGTGCCTTGTACTACGAGCAGTACTTC
v_gene: TRBV28; d_gene: NA; abundance: many; j_gene: TRBJ2-3; CDR3aa: CASSLWTSGTDTQYF; CDR3nt: TGTGCCAGCAGTTTATGGACTAGTGGTACAGATACGCAGTATTTT
v_gene: TRBV11-3; d_gene: NA; abundance: many; j_gene: TRBJ2-2; CDR3aa: CASSRRDPGELFF; CDR3nt: TGTGCCAGCAGCCGCAGGGATCCCGGGGAGCTGTTTTTT
v_gene: TRBV4-3; d_gene: NA; abundance: medium-sized; j_gene: TRBJ2-4; CDR3aa: CASSQDGSVSHIQYF; CDR3nt: TGCGCCAGCAGCCAAGATGGATCAGTTTCGCACATTCAGTACTTC
v_gene: TRBV28; d_gene: NA; abundance: NA; j_gene: TRBJ1-5; CDR3aa: CASSYSKADAVWFSNQPQHF; CDR3nt: TGTGCCAGCAGTTACAGTAAAGCGGACGCCGTATGGTTTAGCAATCAGCCCCAGCATTTT
v_gene: TRBV11-2; d_gene: NA; abundance: few; j_gene: TRBJ2-6; CDR3aa: CASSLTVHSGANVLTF; CDR3nt: TGTGCCAGCAGCTTAACAGTTCACTCTGGGGCCAACGTCCTGACTTTC
v_gene: TRBV6-2/TRBV6-3; d_gene: TRBD1; abundance: many; j_gene: TRBJ2-1; CDR3aa: CASNAPRGLVNNEQFF; CDR3nt: TGTGCCAGCAACGCCCCGAGGGGGCTGGTCAACAATGAGCAGTTCTTC
v_gene: TRBV7-9; d_gene: NA; abundance: many; j_gene: TRBJ2-1; CDR3aa: CASSLASVEQFF; CDR3nt: TGTGCCAGCAGCTTAGCGTCAGTAGAGCAGTTCTTC
v_gene: TRBV11-2; d_gene: NA; abundance: few; j_gene: TRBJ2-7; CDR3aa: CASSPMGEQYF; CDR3nt: TGTGCCAGCAGCCCGATGGGTGAGCAGTACTTC
v_gene: TRBV9; d_gene: TRBD2; abundance: NA; j_gene: TRBJ2-7; CDR3aa: CASSVGEGYEQYF; CDR3nt: TGTGCCAGCAGCGTAGGGGAGGGATACGAGCAGTACTTC
v_gene: TRBV20-1; d_gene: NA; abundance: few; j_gene: TRBJ2-7; CDR3aa: CSAREVVPTYEQYF; CDR3nt: TGCAGTGCTAGAGAGGTTGTACCGACCTACGAGCAGTACTTC
v_gene: TRBV7-2; d_gene: TRBD1; abundance: NA; j_gene: TRBJ1-1; CDR3aa: CASSLPTGATEAFF; CDR3nt: TGTGCCAGCAGCTTACCCACAGGGGCCACTGAAGCTTTCTTT
v_gene: TRBV7-9; d_gene: NA; abundance: many; j_gene: TRBJ2-7; CDR3aa: CASSLESYEQYF; CDR3nt: TGTGCCAGCAGCTTAGAGAGCTACGAGCAGTACTTC
v_gene: TRBV28; d_gene: NA; abundance: many; j_gene: TRBJ1-1; CDR3aa: CASSPAGARTEAFF; CDR3nt: TGTGCCAGCAGCCCCGCGGGGGCGCGGACTGAAGCTTTCTTT
v_gene: TRBV20-1; d_gene: NA; abundance: many; j_gene: TRBJ2-5; CDR3aa: CSAPTGNGGTETQYF; CDR3nt: TGCAGTGCGCCGACAGGGAATGGCGGGACGGAGACCCAGTACTTC
v_gene: TRBV5-1; d_gene: NA; abundance: NA; j_gene: TRBJ2-7; CDR3aa: CASSFGTASSYEQYF; CDR3nt: TGCGCCAGCAGCTTCGGGACTGCGAGCTCCTACGAGCAGTACTTC
v_gene: TRBV5-4; d_gene: NA; abundance: NA; j_gene: TRBJ1-2; CDR3aa: CASSRDQGNYGYTF; CDR3nt: TGTGCCAGCAGCCGGGATCAGGGAAACTATGGCTACACCTTC
v_gene: TRBV28; d_gene: NA; abundance: few; j_gene: TRBJ2-1; CDR3aa: CASSFGFNEQFF; CDR3nt: TGTGCCAGCAGTTTCGGTTTCAATGAGCAGTTCTTC
v_gene: TRBV12-3/TRBV12-4; d_gene: TRBD1; abundance: few; j_gene: TRBJ2-2; CDR3aa: CASSSWTGQGGELFF; CDR3nt: TGTGCCAGCAGTTCTTGGACAGGGCAGGGCGGGGAGCTGTTTTTT
v_gene: TRBV7-3; d_gene: NA; abundance: many; j_gene: TRBJ2-3; CDR3aa: CASSPEGGSTDTQYF; CDR3nt: TGTGCCAGCAGCCCTGAAGGGGGGTCCACAGATACGCAGTATTTT
v_gene: TRBV20-1; d_gene: NA; abundance: many; j_gene: TRBJ1-2; CDR3aa: CSAFKGFNYGYTF; CDR3nt: TGCAGTGCTTTTAAGGGGTTTAACTATGGCTACACCTTC
v_gene: TRBV19; d_gene: NA; abundance: NA; j_gene: TRBJ2-5; CDR3aa: CASSIMETQYF; CDR3nt: TGTGCCAGTAGTATTATGGAGACCCAGTACTTC
v_gene: TRBV27; d_gene: NA; abundance: many; j_gene: TRBJ1-1; CDR3aa: CASSSNVDEAFF; CDR3nt: TGTGCCAGCAGCTCGAATGTGGATGAAGCTTTCTTT
v_gene: TRBV28; d_gene: NA; abundance: few; j_gene: TRBJ2-5; CDR3aa: CASSLPGTGETQYF; CDR3nt: TGTGCCAGCAGTTTACCCGGGACCGGTGAGACCCAGTACTTC
v_gene: TRBV6-1; d_gene: TRBD2; abundance: few; j_gene: TRBJ2-1; CDR3aa: CASTTGTSGSNEQFF; CDR3nt: TGTGCCAGCACGACCGGGACTAGCGGGAGTAATGAGCAGTTCTTC
v_gene: TRBV2; d_gene: NA; abundance: NA; j_gene: TRBJ1-5; CDR3aa: CANTDRVQPQHF; CDR3nt: TGTGCCAACACAGACAGAGTCCAGCCCCAGCATTTT
v_gene: TRBV7-9; d_gene: TRBD2; abundance: many; j_gene: TRBJ2-1; CDR3aa: CASSLGAGGQYNEQFF; CDR3nt: TGTGCCAGCAGCTTAGGGGCGGGAGGACAATACAATGAGCAGTTCTTC
v_gene: TRBV7-9; d_gene: NA; abundance: many; j_gene: TRBJ2-1; CDR3aa: CASSSPRGGNEQFF; CDR3nt: TGTGCCAGCAGCTCCCCCAGGGGGGGCAATGAGCAGTTCTTC
v_gene: TRBV5-6; d_gene: NA; abundance: NA; j_gene: TRBJ2-7; CDR3aa: CASTQLGYEQYF; CDR3nt: TGTGCCAGCACCCAGCTCGGGTACGAGCAGTACTTC
v_gene: TRBV6-5; d_gene: NA; abundance: many; j_gene: TRBJ1-3; CDR3aa: CASSLRRRSSGNTIYF; CDR3nt: TGTGCCAGCAGTTTACGGAGACGCAGCTCTGGAAACACCATATATTTT
v_gene: TRBV20-1; d_gene: TRBD1; abundance: NA; j_gene: TRBJ2-7; CDR3aa: CSAQWDRYYEQYF; CDR3nt: TGCAGTGCCCAATGGGACAGATACTACGAGCAGTACTTC
v_gene: TRBV7-6; d_gene: TRBD2; abundance: few; j_gene: TRBJ2-2; CDR3aa: CASSLGAPGTSGTGELFF; CDR3nt: TGTGCCAGCAGCCTGGGGGCACCTGGGACTAGCGGGACCGGGGAGCTGTTTTTT
v_gene: TRBV28; d_gene: TRBD1; abundance: few; j_gene: TRBJ2-7; CDR3aa: CASSVGQGTIEQYF; CDR3nt: TGTGCCAGCAGCGTGGGACAGGGGACGATCGAGCAGTACTTC
v_gene: TRBV20-1; d_gene: NA; abundance: NA; j_gene: TRBJ2-3; CDR3aa: CSAAGPSDTQYF; CDR3nt: TGCAGTGCCGCGGGACCATCCGATACGCAGTATTTT
v_gene: TRBV24-1; d_gene: TRBD1; abundance: NA; j_gene: TRBJ2-1; CDR3aa: CATRDPWGQGGDNEQFF; CDR3nt: TGTGCCACCAGGGACCCCTGGGGACAGGGGGGGGACAATGAGCAGTTCTTC
v_gene: TRBV27; d_gene: NA; abundance: many; j_gene: TRBJ2-5; CDR3aa: CASRTVRERGTQYF; CDR3nt: TGTGCCAGCCGGACAGTTCGCGAGCGGGGGACCCAGTACTTC
v_gene: TRBV7-6; d_gene: NA; abundance: NA; j_gene: TRBJ2-3; CDR3aa: CASSLNRGNTDTQYF; CDR3nt: TGTGCCAGCAGCTTAAATCGAGGGAACACAGATACGCAGTATTTT
v_gene: TRBV6-1; d_gene: TRBD1; abundance: NA; j_gene: TRBJ2-7; CDR3aa: CAGAADREPYEQYF; CDR3nt: TGTGCAGGAGCCGCTGACAGGGAACCCTACGAGCAGTACTTC